The 29 T cell receptor beta chains given below trace back to one sample, sequenced in a study of blood T cell repertoires in COVID-19. Assay used: immunoSEQ multiplex PCR; TCRdb lists only in-frame clones, some missing. The sample shows approximately 90,000 clones, 75% to 90% of them seen only once. Sequenced sample: peripheral blood. The receptors stem from a woman aged 70-85 years with acute or convalescent COVID-19.

J is TRBJ1-3 and V is TRBV5-1; D uncertain. The CDR3 has 13 amino acids. V was shortened by 7 bases and J by 0 bases, with 8 bases between the two germline ends. CDR1 SGHRS and CDR2 YFSETQ come from the germline V gene. The DNA for the CDR3 is TGCGCCAGCTGGGCAGACTCTGGAAACACCATATATTTT. It encodes CASWADSGNTIYF.

The V and J genes are TRBV28 and TRBJ1-1; D is undetermined. The V gene's germline CDR1 is MDHEN and CDR2 SYDVKM. Trimming took 8 bases from V and 1 from J, leaving 11 bases between them. The length of the CDR3 is 13 residues. The CDR3 coding sequence is TGTGCCAGCGGAGGGCACTCGAACACTGAAGCTTTCTTT. Its protein is CASGGHSNTEAFF. Full variable domain (remainder filled in from reference TRBV28 and TRBJ1-1): DVKVTQSSRYLVKRTGEKVFLECVQDMDHENMFWYRQDPGLGLRLIYFSYDVKMKEKGDIPEGYSVSREKKERFSLILESASTNQTSMYLCASGGHSNTEAFFGQGTRLTVV.

This clone occurred a few times. This chain links TRBV6-5 with TRBJ1-5; D is undetermined. In germline, CDR1 is MNHEY, CDR2 SVGAGI. V lost 9 bases to trimming and J lost 1 base, with 13 bases between them. This CDR3 region has 14 residues. In DNA form, the CDR3 reads TGTGCCAGTATGGAGGGTGTAAGCAATCAGCCCCAGCATTTT. Its protein is CASMEGVSNQPQHF.

This clone appeared once. The chain is built from TRBV5-1 and TRBJ1-1; 7 bases align to TRBD1. The trim removed 4 bases at V and 5 bases at J, leaving 8 bases unmatched. The CDR3 is made up of 14 amino acids. Germline CDR1 is SGHRS and CDR2 is YFSETQ. CDR3 sequence reads: CASSRGAGGTEAFF. The CDR3 DNA follows: TGCGCCAGCAGCCGAGGGGCAGGGGGGACTGAAGCTTTCTTT. The whole variable domain, filled in from reference TRBV5-1 and TRBJ1-1, reads KAGVTQTPRYLIKTRGQQVTLSCSPISGHRSVSWYQQTPGQGLQFLFEYFSETQRNKGNFPGRFSGRQFSNSRSEMNVSTLELGDSALYLCASSRGAGGTEAFFGQGTRLTVV.

J is TRBJ2-1 and V is TRBV6-6; perhaps TRBD1 as D (6 bases). Per the germline V gene, CDR1 is MNHNY and CDR2 is SVGAGI (reference sequence). The V end was cut by 7 bases, the J end by 1 base, with 14 bases between. CDR3 length: 15 residues. CDR3 residues: CASILGQPSYNEQFF. The CDR3, as DNA: TGTGCCAGCATCCTAGGACAGCCATCCTACAATGAGCAGTTCTTC.

V gene TRBV5-1 combines with J gene TRBJ2-7, with D maybe TRBD2 (6 bases). V dropped 1 base and J dropped 1 base, with 12 bases sitting between them. Germline V gene data show CDR1 as SGHRS and CDR2 as YFSETQ. The length of the CDR3 is 15 residues. The CDR3 region is CASSLPGGGSYEQYF. The CDR3 bases are TGCGCCAGCAGCTTGCCCGGCGGAGGGTCCTACGAGCAGTACTTC.

This sequence joins TRBV28 and TRBJ1-5; 8 bases agree with TRBD1. V dropped 10 bases and J dropped 3; count of bases not matched to a gene: 14. Per germline, CDR1 MDHEN and CDR2 SYDVKM. The CDR3 is 16 amino acids. The CDR3 is CATTGGGLFDNQPQHF. Written as DNA, the CDR3 is TGTGCCACCACAGGGGGAGGGTTGTTCGACAATCAGCCCCAGCATTTT.

The rearrangement links TRBV5-1 to TRBJ2-7, with D hard to call. CDR1 SGHRS and CDR2 YFSETQ come from the germline V gene. The germline V and J ends were trimmed by 0 bases and 2 bases, with 3 bases remaining between them. The CDR3 is 12 amino acids. CDR3 sequence: CASSLDTYEQYF. The CDR3 nucleotides read TGCGCCAGCAGCTTGGACACCTACGAGCAGTACTTC. The entire variable domain, with the rest obtained from reference TRBV5-1 and TRBJ2-7, is as follows: KAGVTQTPRYLIKTRGQQVTLSCSPISGHRSVSWYQQTPGQGLQFLFEYFSETQRNKGNFPGRFSGRQFSNSRSEMNVSTLELGDSALYLCASSLDTYEQYFGPGTRLTVT.

This chain connects TRBV28 to TRBJ2-3, with a tentative D call TRBD1 (6 bases). V was pared by 5 bases and J by 2 bases, with 17 bases between. This CDR3 is built from 16 residues. Germline CDR1 is MDHEN and CDR2 is SYDVKM. CDR3 loop: CASSTRDTGSTDTQYF. The CDR3 DNA reads TGTGCCAGCAGTACCCGGGACACCGGATCCACAGATACGCAGTATTTT.

This chain connects TRBV9 to TRBJ1-1; no firm D call. CDR1 SGDLS and CDR2 YYNGEE come from the germline V gene. The V end lost 3 bases, the J end lost 0 bases, and 12 bases lay between the germline ends. The CDR3 spans 15 residues. The CDR3 sequence is CASSATQNMNTEAFF. DNA of the CDR3: TGTGCCAGCAGCGCAACACAGAACATGAACACTGAAGCTTTCTTT.

V gene TRBV11-2 combines with J gene TRBJ2-2; 7 bases agree with TRBD1. With V trimmed by 6 bases and J by 3 bases, 4 bases remained unmatched. The CDR3 totals 14 residues. From germline, CDR1 is SGHAT and CDR2 FQNNGV. Here the CDR3 reads CASSLQGHTGELFF. The CDR3 DNA reads TGTGCCAGCAGTTTACAGGGGCACACCGGGGAGCTGTTTTTT. The full variable domain, rest sourced from reference TRBV11-2 and TRBJ2-2, is EAGVAQSPRYKIIEKRQSVAFWCNPISGHATLYWYQQILGQGPKLLIQFQNNGVVDDSQLPKDRFSAERLKGVDSTLKIQPAKLEDSAVYLCASSLQGHTGELFFGEGSRLTVL.

The chain recombines TRBV19 with TRBJ2-2; D gene ambiguous. CDR3 size: 11 residues. CDR1 LNHDA and CDR2 SQIVND come from the germline V gene (reference sequence). Deletions cut 6 bases from V and 9 bases from J, with 8 bases between. CDR3: CASSQSRELFF. In nucleotides, the CDR3 is TGTGCCAGTAGCCAGTCACGGGAGCTGTTTTTT.

The chain links TRBV5-1 to TRBJ1-5; D not certain. The CDR3 consists of 14 residues. With 0 bases removed from V and 0 bases from J, the gap between germline ends came to 4 bases. Per the germline V gene, CDR1 is SGHRS and CDR2 is YFSETQ. The CDR3 DNA follows: TGCGCCAGCAGCTTGGACAGTAGCAATCAGCCCCAGCATTTT. Translating gives CASSLDSSNQPQHF.

The chain links TRBV10-3 to TRBJ1-3; a weak D match, TRBD1 (5 bases). The CDR3 is made up of 14 amino acids. V was cut by 5 bases and J by 0 bases, with 8 bases left in between. CDR1 ENHRY and CDR2 SYGVKD come from the germline V gene. DNA of the CDR3: TGTGCCATCAGTAGGGGAGGCTCTGGAAACACCATATATTTT. Encoded protein: CAISRGGSGNTIYF.

A single count supports this clone. The V and J genes are TRBV5-1 and TRBJ2-7; the match to TRBD1 covers 7 bases. Germline assignment: CDR1 SGHRS and CDR2 YFSETQ. Trimming at V came to 2 bases and at J to 2 bases, leaving 4 bases not matched to a gene. The CDR3 extends over 14 amino acids. The CDR3 loop reads CASSFSGQAYEQYF. The CDR3 DNA reads TGCGCCAGCAGCTTTAGTGGACAGGCCTACGAGCAGTACTTC.

The rearrangement joins TRBV21-1 to TRBJ2-1; the DNA was not compared with TRBD2, the D call given in the table. TRBV21-1 is recorded as a pseudogene. The CDR3 has 20 amino acids. CDR3 coding DNA: TGTGCCAGCAGCACCCAGGCGGGGCCGTCCAGGGAGCGGGGGGGCAATGAGCAGTTCTTC. As protein: CASSTQAGPSRERGGNEQFF.

In regard to this clone: In the same sample, other DNA sequences code for this CDR3. The chain uses TRBV3-1 (or the pseudogene TRBV3-2) and TRBJ2-1; 8 bases are shared with TRBD2. CDR3 size: 17 residues. Germline V CDR1 and CDR2: LGHDT, YNNKEL (reference sequence). The trim removed 4 bases at V and 0 bases at J, leaving 8 bases unmatched. The CDR3 nucleotides are TGTGCCAGCAGCCCAACCTCCGGGACTAGCTCCTACAATGAGCAGTTCTTC. Translation gives CASSPTSGTSSYNEQFF.

Regarding this clone: The same CDR3 can be traced to other DNA sequences in this sample. The chain links TRBV18 to TRBJ1-5, with D uncertain. V lost 3 bases and J 5 bases, leaving 8 bases between the germline ends. From germline, CDR1 is KGHSH and CDR2 LQKENI. This CDR3 is 13 amino acids long. The CDR3 here is CASSPDRDQPQHF. For the CDR3, the DNA is TGTGCCAGCTCACCCGACCGGGATCAGCCCCAGCATTTT.

In this sample, this clone turned up once. The chain links TRBV30 to TRBJ1-1; D gene ambiguous. Trimming pared 0 bases from V and 5 bases from J, leaving 10 bases between. The CDR3 extends over 13 amino acids. The germline gives CDR1 GTSNPN, CDR2 SVGIG (reference sequence). The CDR3 loop is CAWSVLARTEAFF. The CDR3, as DNA: TGTGCCTGGAGTGTATTGGCCCGAACTGAAGCTTTCTTT.

The chain combines TRBV28 with TRBJ1-1, with D perhaps TRBD1 (6 bases). The CDR3 contains 17 residues. Germline assignment: CDR1 MDHEN and CDR2 SYDVKM. V lost 6 bases and J lost 1, with 21 bases in between. CDR3 in DNA: TGTGCCAGCAGGTTACGGACCTCGACAGGCCGGAACACTGAAGCTTTCTTT. As protein: CASRLRTSTGRNTEAFF.

V and J are TRBV2 and TRBJ1-6, with D possibly TRBD1 on 5 matching bases. Germline-derived CDR1 and CDR2 are SNHLY and FYNNEI. This CDR3 has 13 amino acids. V shed 4 bases and J shed 10 bases, with 11 bases lying between them. The CDR3 loop is CASSGTLGSPLHF. The CDR3, as DNA: TGTGCCAGCAGTGGGACACTCGGCTCACCCCTCCACTTT.

The V call is TRBV28, the J call TRBJ1-2; D possibly corresponds to TRBD1 (5 bases). Trimming removed 11 bases from V and 6 bases from J, with 16 bases in between. Germline V lookup: CDR1 MDHEN, CDR2 SYDVKM. The CDR3 is 12 residues long. The CDR3, as DNA: TGTGCCGAGCGGGGGGTAGGGGATGGCTACACCTTC. As protein: CAERGVGDGYTF.

The chain joins TRBV4-2 to TRBJ1-3; D call uncertain. V was pared by 2 bases and J by 3 bases, with 23 bases between. CDR1 and CDR2 from the germline V gene are LGHNA and YNFKEQ. The CDR3 consists of 19 residues. The CDR3 DNA reads as TGTGCCAGCAGCCAAAAATATGATCCCGTAAGCGATCATGGAAACACCATATATTTT. Translation gives CASSQKYDPVSDHGNTIYF.

The chain couples TRBV9 to TRBJ1-1, with a weak D call TRBD1 (5 bases). Trimming pared 1 base from V and 4 bases from J, leaving 11 bases between. The CDR3 loop spans 14 amino acids. The germline V gene has CDR1 SGDLS and CDR2 YYNGEE. The CDR3 sequence: CASSVYQGGTEAFF. CDR3 sequence (DNA): TGTGCCAGCAGCGTATATCAGGGCGGCACTGAAGCTTTCTTT. The whole variable domain, remainder taken from reference TRBV9 and TRBJ1-1, is DSGVTQTPKHLITATGQRVTLRCSPRSGDLSVYWYQQSLDQGLQFLIQYYNGEERAKGNILERFSAQQFPDLHSELNLSSLELGDSALYFCASSVYQGGTEAFFGQGTRLTVV.

The gene calls are TRBV6-1 and TRBJ1-5; D gene uncertain. The V and J ends lost 3 bases and 3 bases respectively, with 9 bases between them. Germline V gene lookup returns CDR1 MNHNS and CDR2 SASEGT. This CDR3 has 14 residues. CDR3 region: CASSERQTNQPQHF. In nucleotides, the CDR3 is TGTGCCAGCAGTGAGAGGCAGACCAATCAGCCCCAGCATTTT.

The V call is TRBV5-5, the J call TRBJ1-1; no firm D call. In germline, CDR1 is SGHKS, CDR2 YYEKEE (reference sequence). CDR3 size: 17 residues. Trimming removed 0 bases from V and 5 bases from J, with 20 bases in between. The CDR3 DNA is TGTGCCAGCAGCTTGGCCGGGCAGATTTCGGGAGGTACTGAAGCTTTCTTT. Residues: CASSLAGQISGGTEAFF.

The rearrangement uses TRBV11-2 and TRBJ1-2; 8 nucleotides align to TRBD1. V gave up 4 bases and J gave up 5 bases; unmatched junction bases: 9. Germline V gene data show CDR1 as SGHAT and CDR2 as FQNNGV. The CDR3 totals 15 residues. The CDR3: CASSWNGQGEYGYTF. Written as DNA, the CDR3 is TGTGCCAGCAGCTGGAATGGACAGGGCGAATATGGCTACACCTTC. The full variable domain, completed using reference TRBV11-2 and TRBJ1-2, is EAGVAQSPRYKIIEKRQSVAFWCNPISGHATLYWYQQILGQGPKLLIQFQNNGVVDDSQLPKDRFSAERLKGVDSTLKIQPAKLEDSAVYLCASSWNGQGEYGYTFGSGTRLTVV.

The chain is built from TRBV7-8 and TRBJ1-1; TRBD1 might be the D (5 bases). The V and J ends lost 4 bases and 5 bases respectively, with 17 bases between them. The CDR3 sequence is 15 residues long. The germline gives CDR1 SGHVS, CDR2 FQNEAQ. The CDR3 loop reads CASSSHLRVKTEAFF. The CDR3 nucleotides are TGTGCCAGCAGCTCCCACCTCAGGGTAAAGACTGAAGCTTTCTTT.

The chain joins TRBV28 to TRBJ1-5, with a possible D match to TRBD1 (5 bases). This CDR3 contains 13 residues. Between the trimmed V and J ends, which lost 1 base and 7 bases, there was a span of 8 bases. CDR1 and CDR2 (germline): MDHEN, SYDVKM. The CDR3 DNA reads TGTGCCAGCAGTTTATCGGGGGGACAGCCCCAGCATTTT. This encodes CASSLSGGQPQHF.